What follows are 25 T cell receptor beta chains derived from one specimen sequenced in a study of blood T cell repertoires in COVID-19. Sequenced by immunoSEQ multiplex PCR; TCRdb stores in-frame clones only, minus some. The sample contains hundreds of thousands of clones, nearly 90% of which appear only once. Sequencing was done on a sample of PBMCs or T cells enriched from blood (not recorded which). The receptors were sampled from a man aged 25 to 40 who had been exposed to COVID-19.

J is TRBJ2-2 and V is TRBV29-1, with D perhaps TRBD1 (6 bases). CDR1 is SQVTM, CDR2 ANQGSEA, per germline. Trimming removed 7 bases from V and 6 bases from J, with 12 bases in between. CDR3 length: 12 amino acids. CDR3 sequence: CSAFAGAGELFF. CDR3 bases: TGCAGCGCTTTCGCAGGGGCCGGGGAGCTGTTTTTT.

The chain links TRBV19 to TRBJ2-7; D remains ambiguous. The germline V gene has CDR1 LNHDA and CDR2 SQIVND (reference sequence). With 6 bases removed from V and 3 bases from J, the gap between germline ends came to 12 bases. The CDR3 runs to 13 residues. CDR3 protein: CASRPMPGYEQYF. CDR3 sequence (DNA): TGTGCCAGTAGACCAATGCCAGGCTACGAGCAGTACTTC.

This clone was recorded once. The chain uses TRBV18 and TRBJ2-4; D not resolved. Trimming shortened V by 3 bases and J by 8 bases, and 8 bases separated the two germline ends. The CDR3 totals 12 residues. Germline V CDR1 and CDR2: KGHSH, LQKENI. Here the CDR3 reads CASSPPSDIQYF. Written as DNA, the CDR3 is TGTGCCAGCTCACCCCCCAGTGACATTCAGTACTTC.

The J gene is TRBJ2-7, the V gene TRBV19, with D possibly matching TRBD2 (6 bases). The CDR3 sequence is 15 residues long. V gave up 5 bases and J gave up 4 bases, with 18 bases separating them. Germline CDR1 is LNHDA and CDR2 is SQIVND (reference sequence). CDR3 nucleotide sequence: TGTGCCAGTAGTTGGGACTCCGGGACGGCTTACGAGCAGTACTTC. Translated, it gives CASSWDSGTAYEQYF.

The V call is TRBV4-2, the J call TRBJ1-3; D remains ambiguous. The CDR3 is 17 residues long. V was cut by 0 bases and J by 0 bases, with 12 bases left in between. Germline V gene lookup returns CDR1 LGHNA and CDR2 YNFKEQ. This CDR3 is CASSQDGGKHSGNTIYF. The CDR3 DNA sequence: TGTGCCAGCAGCCAAGATGGCGGGAAACACTCTGGAAACACCATATATTTT.

The chain employs TRBV6-5 and TRBJ1-1; a possible D gene is TRBD1 (5 bases). The V gene's germline CDR1 is MNHEY and CDR2 SVGAGI. The CDR3 spans 12 residues. V lost 6 bases to trimming and J lost 12 bases, with 17 bases between them. CDR3 loop: CASRGEVAIPFF. The CDR3 DNA sequence: TGTGCCAGCAGGGGGGAGGTGGCGATACCTTTCTTT.

The genes are TRBV7-3 and TRBJ2-5, with 7 bases aligning to TRBD2. From germline, CDR1 is SGHTA and CDR2 FQGTGA. V dropped 1 base and J dropped 2; count of bases not matched to a gene: 4. The CDR3 is made up of 15 amino acids. This CDR3 is CASSLRGGGQETQYF. In DNA form, the CDR3 reads TGTGCCAGCAGCTTAAGGGGCGGGGGTCAAGAGACCCAGTACTTC.

This sequence joins TRBV27 and TRBJ2-7, with a weak D call TRBD1 (6 bases). Trimming cost V 3 bases and J 0 bases, with 15 bases left between them. Germline V lookup: CDR1 MNHEY, CDR2 SMNVEV (reference sequence). The CDR3 length is 16 residues. CDR3 in amino acids: CASSFGRTASSYEQYF. In DNA form, the CDR3 reads TGTGCCAGCAGTTTTGGCCGGACAGCCTCCTCCTACGAGCAGTACTTC.

This rearrangement joins TRBV2 to TRBJ2-3; 9 nucleotides line up with TRBD2. The CDR3 contains 15 residues. V was pared by 6 bases and J by 2 bases, with 6 bases of the junction left unmatched. Germline CDR1 reads SNHLY; CDR2 reads FYNNEI. This CDR3 is CASSRSGGFTDTQYF. The CDR3 nucleotides read TGTGCCAGCAGCAGGAGCGGGGGGTTCACAGATACGCAGTATTTT.

This clone was counted many times. J is TRBJ2-5 and V is TRBV7-9; no definite D call. V lost 7 bases, J lost 0 bases, and 18 bases lay in between. This CDR3 has 16 amino acids. Germline CDR1 is SEHNR and CDR2 is FQNEAQ (reference sequence). The CDR3 region is CASIPNYASYQETQYF. CDR3 DNA: TGTGCCAGCATACCTAATTACGCATCGTACCAAGAGACCCAGTACTTC.

The genes are TRBV4-3 and TRBJ1-2; no clear D. The CDR3 contains 14 residues. Trimming took off 0 bases at V and 4 bases at J, with 9 bases between the two ends. CDR1 and CDR2 (germline): LGHNA, YSLEER. In nucleotides, the CDR3 is TGCGCCAGCAGCCAAGAAACAGCGGCCTATGGCTACACCTTC. Its translation is CASSQETAAYGYTF.

The chain joins TRBV10-3 to TRBJ2-7; D possibly corresponds to TRBD1 (6 bases). This CDR3 has 15 amino acids. Germline V gives CDR1 ENHRY, CDR2 SYGVKD. The ends were cut back, 8 bases at V and 2 bases at J, with 19 bases in the middle. The CDR3 loop is CAISGQFKRPYEQYF. The DNA of the CDR3 is TGTGCCATCTCCGGACAGTTCAAACGCCCCTACGAGCAGTACTTC.

This clone appeared once. The chain combines TRBV7-9 with TRBJ2-2; 7 bases agree with TRBD2. The germline V gene has CDR1 SEHNR and CDR2 FQNEAQ (reference sequence). This CDR3 is built from 15 residues. V shed 5 bases, J shed 6 bases, and the junction held 9 bases outside the gene matches. CDR3 region: CASSPGGGGSGELFF. The CDR3 DNA is TGTGCCAGCAGCCCTGGCGGGGGAGGCTCCGGGGAGCTGTTTTTT.

The chain couples TRBV10-3 to TRBJ2-2, with 12 bases identical to TRBD2. Germline V gene sequence: CDR1 ENHRY, CDR2 SYGVKD. J lost 5 bases, V lost 6 bases, and 7 bases had no gene match. The CDR3 has 16 residues. DNA of the CDR3: TGTGCCATCAGCAGACTAGCGGGGGCTCCAACCGGGGAGCTGTTTTTT. Protein: CAISRLAGAPTGELFF.

This clone occurred once. The genes are TRBV7-6 and TRBJ2-3, with TRBD2 matching 9 bases. CDR1 is SGHVS, CDR2 FNYEAQ, per germline. CDR3 length: 15 amino acids. The trim removed 4 bases at V and 3 bases at J, leaving 5 bases unmatched. The CDR3 DNA reads TGTGCCAGCAGCTATAGCGGGGGCGTGACAGATACGCAGTATTTT. Protein: CASSYSGGVTDTQYF.

This chain uses TRBV30 with TRBJ2-1; D might be TRBD1 (5 bases). The germline gives CDR1 GTSNPN, CDR2 SVGIG (reference sequence). Trimming took off 0 bases at V and 8 bases at J, with 20 bases between the two ends. The CDR3 is 16 residues long. CDR3 coding DNA: TGTGCCTGGAGTGTAGGGGTTAGTGGTCCCCTAGATGAGCAGTTCTTC. Protein product: CAWSVGVSGPLDEQFF.

In this sample, this clone turned up once. V usage is TRBV15 and J usage is TRBJ1-1; 9 bases are a match to TRBD1. Germline CDR1 is LNHNV and CDR2 is YYDKDF (reference sequence). CDR3 length: 15 residues. V was clipped by 3 bases and J by 2 bases; unmatched bases: 4. The CDR3 loop is CATSRVQGANTEAFF. In DNA form, the CDR3 reads TGTGCCACCAGCAGGGTACAGGGGGCCAACACTGAAGCTTTCTTT.

This clone was observed at least ten times. This sequence joins TRBV19 and TRBJ2-5, with 7 bases matching TRBD2. V lost 8 bases to trimming and J lost 5 bases; unmatched junction nucleotides: 5. The germline gives CDR1 LNHDA, CDR2 SQIVND (reference sequence). The CDR3 is 12 amino acids. The CDR3 region is CASRLAGETQYF. CDR3 nucleotides: TGTGCCAGTCGACTAGCTGGGGAGACCCAGTACTTC. The entire variable domain, with the rest obtained from reference TRBV19 and TRBJ2-5, is as follows: DGGITQSPKYLFRKEGQNVTLSCEQNLNHDAMYWYRQDPGQGLRLIYYSQIVNDFQKGDIAEGYSVSREKKESFPLTVTSAQKNPTAFYLCASRLAGETQYFGPGTRLLVL.

CDR3 residues: CAWSARASVAGERGQETQYF. The CDR3 DNA sequence: TGTGCCTGGAGTGCTCGGGCAAGTGTAGCGGGGGAAAGGGGCCAAGAGACCCAGTACTTC. V usage is TRBV30 and J usage is TRBJ2-5, with 9 bases identical to TRBD2. J was trimmed by 1 base and V by 1 base; bases with no gene match: 19. Looked up from germline, CDR1 is GTSNPN and CDR2 is SVGIG (reference sequence). The CDR3 extends over 20 amino acids.

This clone was observed a few times. V is TRBV7-9 and J is TRBJ2-2; 7 positions agree with TRBD1. This CDR3 region has 18 residues. Per germline, CDR1 SEHNR and CDR2 FQNEAQ (reference sequence). Germline trimming cut 11 bases from V and 0 bases from J; bases unmatched to any gene: 18. The CDR3 DNA follows: TGTGCCTCCTGGGGGCCGGGACAGCGGATCGCGAACACCGGGGAGCTGTTTTTT. Protein sequence: CASWGPGQRIANTGELFF.

This clone occurred a few times. In the same sample, other DNA sequences code for this CDR3. The chain recombines TRBV6-5 with TRBJ1-2, with D possibly being TRBD1 (5 bases). Trimming removed 0 bases from V and 2 bases from J, with 7 bases in between. The CDR3 is 14 amino acids. Per the germline V gene, CDR1 is MNHEY and CDR2 is SVGAGI. The CDR3 loop reads CASSYSGGNYGYTF. CDR3 DNA: TGTGCCAGCAGTTACTCTGGGGGGAACTATGGCTACACCTTC.

The J gene is TRBJ1-3, the V gene TRBV4-1; D remains unclear. CDR1 and CDR2 from the germline V gene are MGHRA and YSYEKL. V was cut by 2 bases and J by 0 bases, with 14 bases left in between. The CDR3 runs to 17 residues. In DNA, the CDR3 is TGCGCCAGCAGCCAAAGACATTTGGCGAGCTCTGGAAACACCATATATTTT. Translated: CASSQRHLASSGNTIYF.

The V call is TRBV11-3, the J call TRBJ2-5, with a tentative D call TRBD1 (6 bases). V dropped 7 bases and J dropped 0 bases, with 6 bases sitting between them. The CDR3 covers 12 residues. Germline CDR1 SGHNT, CDR2 YENEEA. CDR3: CASKGDQETQYF. The CDR3, as DNA: TGTGCCAGCAAGGGGGACCAAGAGACCCAGTACTTC.

The J gene is TRBJ1-1, the V gene TRBV29-1; TRBD1 is a possible D gene (6 bases). The length of the CDR3 is 14 residues. Trimming left V 8 bases short and J 0 bases short, with 16 bases between. The germline CDR1 and CDR2 sequences are SQVTM and ANQGSEA. The CDR3 region is CSSRRTVMNTEAFF. CDR3 nucleotide sequence: TGCAGCTCCAGGCGGACAGTAATGAACACTGAAGCTTTCTTT.

The chain couples TRBV12-5 to TRBJ1-2, with TRBD1 identical over 7 bases. The CDR3 consists of 17 residues. Germline V CDR1 and CDR2: LGHNT, FRNRAP. V gave up 1 base and J gave up 8 bases; unmatched junction bases: 16. The CDR3 DNA sequence: TGTGCTAGTGGTTTGGATCGATACCTACAGGGGCCTCAAGGCTACACCTTC. Residues: CASGLDRYLQGPQGYTF.